Presented here are 16 T cell receptor beta chains from one specimen sequenced in a study of identical twins. TCRdb reprocessed the 5' RACE reads via MiXCR and lists one record per CDR3 protein. The sample carries 1.5 million to 2 million distinct CDR3 sequences, about 31% recorded once. Sequencing was done on a sample of cord blood. The receptor source for this set is a newborn girl in good health.

The V and J genes are TRBV20-1 and TRBJ2-7; 9 bases line up with TRBD1. V shed 8 bases, J shed 2 bases, and the junction held 10 bases outside the gene matches. The CDR3 extends over 14 amino acids. Germline V CDR1 and CDR2: DFQATT, SNEGSKA (reference sequence). This chain's CDR3 is CSSQRDRVTYEQYF. The DNA for the CDR3 is TGCAGTAGCCAACGGGACAGGGTAACCTACGAGCAGTACTTC.

The chain recombines TRBV7-2 with TRBJ2-3; TRBD2 aligns across 8 bases. This CDR3 is built from 15 residues. With V trimmed by 5 bases and J by 3 bases, 7 bases remained unmatched. The germline gives CDR1 SGHTA, CDR2 FQGNSA. The CDR3 sequence is CASSRAGEGTDTQYF. DNA for the CDR3: TGTGCCAGCAGCCGAGCGGGAGAGGGAACAGATACGCAGTATTTT.

The chain carries TRBV29-1 and TRBJ2-1; no clear D. Germline CDR1 SQVTM, CDR2 ANQGSEA. V was cut by 5 bases and J by 4 bases, with 18 bases left in between. The CDR3 is 15 amino acids. CDR3 coding DNA: TGCAGCGTTCTTTTTGTGGGCCGGGCATACAATGAGCAGTTCTTC. Protein product: CSVLFVGRAYNEQFF.

Regarding this clonotype: A junction end diverges from the germline sequence, so it may reflect a read error. The rearrangement uses TRBV7-2 and TRBJ2-4, with no clear D. The assigned J gene may be wrong: the sequence end matches TRBJ2-7 better. Germline V gene data show CDR1 as SGHTA and CDR2 as FQGNSA. The CDR3 is made up of 11 amino acids. The CDR3: CAGSLVHEQYF. CDR3 nucleotides: TGTGCCGGCAGCTTAGTCCACGAGCAGTACTTC.

The genes are TRBV20-1 and TRBJ2-7; D may match TRBD1 or TRBD2 (5 bases each). Trimming stripped 3 bases from V and 0 bases from J, with 9 bases between. Germline V lookup: CDR1 DFQATT, CDR2 SNEGSKA (reference sequence). The CDR3 sequence is 13 residues long. CDR3 DNA: TGCAGTGCTAGTGGGACGGACTCCTACGAGCAGTACTTC. This encodes CSASGTDSYEQYF.

J is TRBJ1-4 and V is TRBV20-1; 7 nucleotides match TRBD1. The CDR3 is made up of 15 amino acids. Germline-derived CDR1 and CDR2 are DFQATT and SNEGSKA (reference sequence). With 1 base clipped from V and 3 bases from J, the junction kept 5 bases outside the gene matches. The CDR3 region has the DNA TGCAGTGCTAGAGTCCCCGGGACAGCTAATGAAAAACTGTTTTTT. It encodes CSARVPGTANEKLFF.

This chain uses TRBV28 with TRBJ2-1; TRBD2 aligns across 8 bases. The J segment lost 6 bases and the V segment lost 3 bases, leaving 10 bases of the junction unmatched. Germline V gene sequence: CDR1 MDHEN, CDR2 SYDVKM. The CDR3 contains 16 residues. The CDR3, as DNA: TGTGCCAGCAGTTTCCATAGCGGGACTGTTACCAATGAGCAGTTCTTC. Its protein product is CASSFHSGTVTNEQFF. The whole variable domain, remainder taken from reference TRBV28 and TRBJ2-1, is DVKVTQSSRYLVKRTGEKVFLECVQDMDHENMFWYRQDPGLGLRLIYFSYDVKMKEKGDIPEGYSVSREKKERFSLILESASTNQTSMYLCASSFHSGTVTNEQFFGPGTRLTVL.

The chain recombines TRBV28 with TRBJ1-3; TRBD1 might be the D (5 bases). Trimming took off 3 bases at V and 3 bases at J, with 12 bases between the two ends. This CDR3 contains 15 residues. Germline V gene data show CDR1 as MDHEN and CDR2 as SYDVKM. For the CDR3, the DNA is TGTGCCAGCAGTTTGGACACGGGAGGTGGAAACACCATATATTTT. This encodes CASSLDTGGGNTIYF.

This clonotype was found a few times. V is TRBV9 and J is TRBJ2-1, with a tentative D call TRBD2 (6 bases). Germline assignment: CDR1 SGDLS and CDR2 YYNGEE. V lost 0 bases, J lost 6 bases, and 16 bases lay in between. The CDR3 length is 16 residues. Written as DNA, the CDR3 is TGTGCCAGCAGCGTAGGAGGCGGGAAGGCAATCAATGAGCAGTTCTTC. It encodes CASSVGGGKAINEQFF. The entire variable domain, with the rest obtained from reference TRBV9 and TRBJ2-1, is as follows: DSGVTQTPKHLITATGQRVTLRCSPRSGDLSVYWYQQSLDQGLQFLIQYYNGEERAKGNILERFSAQQFPDLHSELNLSSLELGDSALYFCASSVGGGKAINEQFFGPGTRLTVL.

As to this clonotype: Just one base apart from a much larger clone, this may be a read error. The chain is built from TRBV29-1 and TRBJ2-7; the D is unclear. The CDR3 length is 11 residues. CDR1 is SQVTM, CDR2 ANQGSEA, per germline. This CDR3 reads CSAELHYEQYF. The CDR3, as DNA: TGCAGCGCTGAACTTCACTACGAGCAGTACTTC.

The chain joins TRBV27 to TRBJ2-1; D is tentatively TRBD1 or TRBD2 (6 bases each). The length of the CDR3 is 14 residues. Germline V gene sequence: CDR1 MNHEY, CDR2 SMNVEV (reference sequence). V was pared by 3 bases and J by 13 bases, with 19 bases between. Written as DNA, the CDR3 is TGTGCCAGCAGTTTCGAGGGGGGTTCCGAGACCCAGTTCTTC. Residues: CASSFEGGSETQFF.

The chain recombines TRBV3-1 with TRBJ2-6; TRBD2 agrees at 9 bases. Trimming removed 1 base from V and 1 base from J; junction bases left unmatched: 5. Germline assignment: CDR1 LGHDT and CDR2 YNNKEL (reference sequence). The CDR3 has 18 amino acids. In nucleotides, the CDR3 is TGTGCCAGCAGCCAAGTCGGGACTAGCCTGTCTGGGGCCAACGTCCTGACTTTC. Translation: CASSQVGTSLSGANVLTF.

The rearrangement links TRBV11-1 to TRBJ2-1; 10 bases fit TRBD2. After removal of 0 bases from V and 7 bases from J, the junction contained 3 bases not matched to a gene. CDR1 is SGHAT, CDR2 FQDESV, per germline (reference sequence). This CDR3 has 15 amino acids. This CDR3 reads CASSLAAGGPNEQFF. The CDR3 DNA is TGTGCCAGCAGCTTAGCAGCGGGAGGGCCTAATGAGCAGTTCTTC.

A remark on this clonotype: One end of the junction is discordant with germline, which a read error may explain. The gene calls are TRBV4-1 and TRBJ1-1; D uncertain. CDR3 length: 16 amino acids. Germline V gene lookup returns CDR1 MGHRA and CDR2 YSYEKL. DNA for the CDR3: TGCGCCAGCAGCCCTCGGAGATCACAGACACCAGAAGAAGCTTCCTTT. It yields the protein CASSPRRSQTPEEASF.

This clonotype came up a few times. The chain employs TRBV12-5 and TRBJ1-2, with TRBD1 matching 8 bases. Germline-derived CDR1 and CDR2 are LGHNT and FRNRAP. Trimming at V came to 1 base and at J to 0 bases, leaving 1 base not matched to a gene. CDR3 length equals 15 residues. CDR3: CASGLATGANYGYTF. CDR3 in DNA: TGTGCTAGTGGTTTGGCGACAGGGGCTAACTATGGCTACACCTTC.

The chain recombines TRBV29-1 with TRBJ1-5; D remains unclear. This CDR3 has 12 residues. The V gene lost 7 bases and the J gene lost 4 bases, with 11 bases spanning the gap. From germline, CDR1 is SQVTM and CDR2 ANQGSEA. The CDR3 spells CSAGLTNQPQHF. CDR3 DNA: TGCAGCGCCGGACTTACGAATCAGCCCCAGCATTTT.